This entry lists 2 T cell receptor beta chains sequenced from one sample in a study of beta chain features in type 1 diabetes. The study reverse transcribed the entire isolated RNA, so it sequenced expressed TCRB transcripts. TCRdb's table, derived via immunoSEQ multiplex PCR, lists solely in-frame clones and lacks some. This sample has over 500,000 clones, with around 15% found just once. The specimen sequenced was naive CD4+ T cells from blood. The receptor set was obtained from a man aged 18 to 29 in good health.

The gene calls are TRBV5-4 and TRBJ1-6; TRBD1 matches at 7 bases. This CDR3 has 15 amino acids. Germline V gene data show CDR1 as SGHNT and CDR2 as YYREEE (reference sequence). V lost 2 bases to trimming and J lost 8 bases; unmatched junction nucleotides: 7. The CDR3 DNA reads TGTGCCAGCAGCTTCCAACAGGGGAGGGATTCACCCCTCCACTTT. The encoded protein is CASSFQQGRDSPLHF.

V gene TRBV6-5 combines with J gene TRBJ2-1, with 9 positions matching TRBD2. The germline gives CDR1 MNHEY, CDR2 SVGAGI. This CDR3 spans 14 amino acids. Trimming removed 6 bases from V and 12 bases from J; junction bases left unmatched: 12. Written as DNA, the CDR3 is TGTGCCAGCAGCCAAGGGACGCTGACTAGCGGGCAGTTCTTC. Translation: CASSQGTLTSGQFF.